The 20 T cell receptor beta chains below all came from one sample that was sequenced in a study of Ad26.COV2.S vaccination and SARS-CoV-2 variants. Assay used: immunoSEQ multiplex PCR; TCRdb lists only in-frame clones, some missing. Altogether about 350,000 clones are present, around 88% being singletons, with the ten largest covering 5%. The treatment is: roughly 18 received Ad26.COV2.S at low or high dose, single or two shots; a few received placebo; per-sample allocation not given. Day 63 following the first vaccine or placebo injection was when the samples were taken. The source was peripheral blood, collected in a trial of Ad26.COV2.S vaccine versus placebo. These receptor sequences come from a person between 18 and 65 years old who received the Ad26.COV2.S COVID-19 vaccine or a placebo.

The chain has TRBV28 and TRBJ1-4, with unresolved D. CDR3 size: 12 residues. Trimming removed 5 bases from V and 0 bases from J, with 1 base in between. Germline V gene sequence: CDR1 MDHEN, CDR2 SYDVKM. The CDR3 bases are TGTGCCAGCAGTGCAACTAATGAAAAACTGTTTTTT. Its protein product is CASSATNEKLFF.

The chain couples TRBV5-1 to TRBJ2-2; 7 bases align to TRBD2. Germline V lookup: CDR1 SGHRS, CDR2 YFSETQ. The CDR3 runs 16 residues. The ends lost 0 bases at V and 4 bases at J; junction bases unmatched: 6. Here the CDR3 DNA reads TGCGCCAGCAGCTTGGTGGTGGGAGGGCCCACCGGGGAGCTGTTTTTT. Translation gives CASSLVVGGPTGELFF.

The V call is TRBV19, the J call TRBJ2-2; possible D gene TRBD2, 5 bases. V lost 10 bases and J lost 4, with 19 bases in between. The CDR3 runs 15 residues. Germline loops: CDR1 LNHDA, CDR2 SQIVND (reference sequence). Here the CDR3 DNA reads TGTGCCACCTCACGGGGAAACCGGGGCACCGGGGAGCTGTTTTTT. It specifies CATSRGNRGTGELFF.

The J gene is TRBJ2-3, the V gene TRBV29-1; D is unclear. The germline V gene has CDR1 SQVTM and CDR2 ANQGSEA. Trimming took off 4 bases at V and 13 bases at J, with 12 bases between the two ends. This CDR3 is 10 amino acids long. CDR3 sequence: CSVADVSEYF. CDR3 DNA: TGCAGCGTTGCCGACGTTTCTGAGTATTTT.

The chain is built from TRBV5-4 and TRBJ2-5; D not resolved. The CDR3 loop spans 11 amino acids. Germline-derived CDR1 and CDR2 are SGHNT and YYREEE (reference sequence). Trimming removed 5 bases from V and 0 bases from J, with 2 bases in between. This chain's CDR3 is CASRYQETQYF. As DNA, the CDR3 is TGTGCCAGCAGGTACCAAGAGACCCAGTACTTC. The full variable domain, completed using reference TRBV5-4 and TRBJ2-5, is ETGVTQSPTHLIKTRGQQVTLRCSSQSGHNTVSWYQQALGQGPQFIFQYYREEENGRGNFPPRFSGLQFPNYSSELNVNALELDDSALYLCASRYQETQYFGPGTRLLVL.

In regard to this clone: Other DNA sequences from this sample encode an identical CDR3 as well. The chain recombines TRBV6-5 with TRBJ1-4; 8 bases map to TRBD1. After removal of 0 bases from V and 7 bases from J, the junction contained 4 bases not matched to a gene. Germline V gene lookup returns CDR1 MNHEY and CDR2 SVGAGI. The CDR3 is 15 amino acids. This CDR3 reads CASSYSQGAGEKLFF. The CDR3 DNA follows: TGTGCCAGCAGTTACTCGCAGGGGGCAGGTGAAAAACTGTTTTTT.

This clone has just a few counts. V gene TRBV11-2 combines with J gene TRBJ2-7, with 14 bases fitting TRBD2. The CDR3 contains 16 residues. The V gene end was trimmed by 4 bases and the J gene end by 2 bases; junction bases not matched to a gene: 4. The germline V gene encodes CDR1 SGHAT and CDR2 FQNNGV. The CDR3 nucleotides read TGTGCCAGCAGCTCCTGGACTAGCGGGAGGCCCTACGAGCAGTACTTC. Protein sequence: CASSSWTSGRPYEQYF.

CDR3 region: CASSRVQGARSPLHF. Written as DNA, the CDR3 is TGTGCCAGCAGTCGCGTGCAGGGGGCGAGATCACCCCTCCACTTT. This chain uses TRBV7-3 with TRBJ1-6, with 8 bases matching TRBD1. The V gene's germline CDR1 is SGHTA and CDR2 FQGTGA. The CDR3 has 15 amino acids. Trimming took 6 bases from V and 10 from J; bases not matched to a gene: 11.

A remark on this clone: Distinct nucleotide sequences in the sample also encode this CDR3. The V call is TRBV6-1, the J call TRBJ2-5; the match to TRBD1 covers 8 bases. Germline V gives CDR1 MNHNS, CDR2 SASEGT. V gave up 2 bases and J gave up 5 bases; unmatched junction bases: 4. The CDR3 totals 14 residues. CDR3 residues: CASSESRGQETQYF. Here the CDR3 DNA reads TGTGCCAGCAGTGAATCCAGGGGGCAGGAGACCCAGTACTTC.

The rearrangement uses TRBV19 and TRBJ2-1, with 7 bases that match TRBD2. Germline V gene sequence: CDR1 LNHDA, CDR2 SQIVND (reference sequence). V lost 4 bases to trimming and J lost 7 bases; unmatched junction nucleotides: 10. The CDR3 is made up of 15 amino acids. The CDR3 nucleotides are TGTGCCAGTAGTACCCCGGGGGGTTGGGGGAATGAGCAGTTCTTC. As protein: CASSTPGGWGNEQFF.

The rearrangement links TRBV6-6 to TRBJ1-1; D not resolved. Germline CDR1 MNHNY, CDR2 SVGAGI (reference sequence). This CDR3 has 12 amino acids. Trimming removed 4 bases from V and 5 bases from J, with 8 bases in between. The CDR3 region has the DNA TGTGCCAGCAGTTTAAGTGAGACTGAAGCTTTCTTT. It specifies CASSLSETEAFF.

In the case of this clone: The germline gene is not matched at one end of the junction; a read error may be the cause. The chain recombines TRBV7-9 with TRBJ2-5, with 10 bases identical to TRBD2. CDR1 is SEHNR, CDR2 FQNEAQ, per germline (reference sequence). CDR3 length: 14 residues. CDR3: CASSVAGGIETQYF. The CDR3 DNA is TGTGCCAGCAGCGTAGCGGGGGGCATAGAGACCCAGTACTTC.

This clone was detected once. The rearrangement links TRBV5-1 to TRBJ2-1; 12 nucleotides match TRBD2. Per germline, CDR1 SGHRS and CDR2 YFSETQ. This CDR3 is 14 amino acids long. Trimming removed 4 bases from V and 7 bases from J; junction bases left unmatched: 3. The CDR3 DNA sequence: TGCGCCAGCAGCCTGGGGACTAGCGGGAATGAGCAGTTCTTC. As protein: CASSLGTSGNEQFF.

V usage is TRBV4-2 and J usage is TRBJ2-1; the match to TRBD2 covers 11 bases. With 1 base clipped from V and 4 bases from J, the junction kept 6 bases outside the gene matches. Germline V lookup: CDR1 LGHNA, CDR2 YNFKEQ. The CDR3 consists of 17 residues. Here the CDR3 reads CASSQVGLAEGYNEQFF. As DNA, the CDR3 is TGTGCCAGCAGCCAAGTGGGACTAGCGGAGGGATACAATGAGCAGTTCTTC.

Only one count was recorded for this clone. V is TRBV25-1 and J is TRBJ2-7; D might be TRBD1 (5 bases). Per the germline V gene, CDR1 is MGHDK and CDR2 is SYGVNS. Trimming pared 3 bases from V and 3 bases from J, leaving 24 bases between. CDR3 length: 18 residues. CDR3 in amino acids: CASSEKGFWAHPLYEQYF. CDR3 DNA sequence: TGTGCCAGCAGTGAGAAGGGGTTTTGGGCCCATCCCCTCTACGAGCAGTACTTC.

This clone was detected a few times. This chain uses TRBV6-5 with TRBJ2-5; 7 positions agree with TRBD1. This CDR3 is 12 amino acids long. Germline V lookup: CDR1 MNHEY, CDR2 SVGAGI. The V segment lost 5 bases and the J segment 9 bases; nucleotides outside the gene matches: 6. This CDR3 is CASSTGVRPQYF. CDR3 in DNA: TGTGCCAGCAGTACAGGGGTTAGGCCCCAGTACTTC.

The chain links TRBV28 to TRBJ2-1; the D gene is possibly TRBD2 (7 bases). V lost 2 bases and J lost 2, with 19 bases in between. The CDR3 is made up of 18 amino acids. CDR1 and CDR2 from the germline V gene are MDHEN and SYDVKM. The CDR3 here is CASSLTVGGGSTYNEQFF. CDR3 nucleotides: TGTGCCAGCAGTTTAACTGTGGGGGGCGGGAGCACCTACAATGAGCAGTTCTTC.

This clone was picked up a small number of times. The chain carries TRBV6-5 and TRBJ1-1, with a possible D match to TRBD1 (6 bases). The CDR3 runs to 15 residues. V lost 4 bases to trimming and J lost 2 bases, with 14 bases between them. The V gene's germline CDR1 is MNHEY and CDR2 SVGAGI. The CDR3 DNA reads as TGTGCCAGCAGTTCGGCAGGGGCCCTTAACACTGAAGCTTTCTTT. Protein: CASSSAGALNTEAFF.

This sequence joins TRBV2 and TRBJ1-2, with TRBD1 identical over 8 bases. Germline trimming cut 2 bases from V and 3 bases from J; bases unmatched to any gene: 8. CDR1 SNHLY and CDR2 FYNNEI come from the germline V gene. This CDR3 spans 16 amino acids. CDR3 bases: TGTGCCAGCAGTGAACTAGACAGGGGTGGCGACTATGGCTACACCTTC. As protein: CASSELDRGGDYGYTF.

The CDR3 here is CASSTPLQGGRNSPLHF. In DNA form, the CDR3 reads TGTGCCAGCAGCACACCCCTTCAGGGGGGAAGGAATTCACCCCTCCACTTT. V usage is TRBV7-9 and J usage is TRBJ1-6; 7 bases match TRBD1. Germline V gene sequence: CDR1 SEHNR, CDR2 FQNEAQ (reference sequence). Trimming took 5 bases from V and 7 from J; bases not matched to a gene: 14. This CDR3 is built from 17 residues. Using reference TRBV7-9 and TRBJ1-6 for the parts outside the CDR3, the full variable domain is DTGVSQNPRHKITKRGQNVTFRCDPISEHNRLYWYRQTLGQGPEFLTYFQNEAQLEKSRLLSDRFSAERPKGSFSTLEIQRTEQGDSAMYLCASSTPLQGGRNSPLHFGNGTRLTVT.